The next 24 T cell receptor beta chains were all read from a single sample in a study of T cell responses to AZD1222 COVID-19 vaccine (TCRdb year 2021). What this sample's time point label stands for: baseline before first vaccination. The treatment or condition label, as the study defines it: meningococcal conjugate vaccine given as trial control. The library was made by the immunoSEQ multiplex PCR assay. TCRdb retrieved this table from immuneACCESS and kept in-frame rearrangements only. Not all clones are present; in checked studies, unresolved V genes account for under half, and no reason is known for the remainder. This sample gives tens of thousands of clones in total; around 87% of them show up just once. The ten largest clones capture around 4.5% of the sample. The specimen comprised peripheral blood, sampled on day 0 of MenACWY control vaccination. These receptors were obtained from an adult in good health.

This rearrangement joins TRBV5-1 to TRBJ2-7; 8 bases align to TRBD1. The CDR3 spans 14 residues. Per germline, CDR1 SGHRS and CDR2 YFSETQ. J was trimmed by 1 base and V by 2 bases; bases with no gene match: 2. The CDR3 DNA sequence: TGCGCCAGCAGCTTTGGACAGGGATCCTACGAGCAGTACTTC. Amino acid sequence: CASSFGQGSYEQYF.

The chain uses TRBV6-5 and TRBJ2-7; 7 bases fit TRBD1. Germline V gene sequence: CDR1 MNHEY, CDR2 SVGAGI. The J segment lost 2 bases and the V segment lost 6 bases, leaving 4 bases of the junction unmatched. This CDR3 spans 13 amino acids. This chain's CDR3 is CASSRDRPYEQYF. The DNA of the CDR3 is TGTGCCAGCAGCCGGGACAGACCCTACGAGCAGTACTTC.

As to this clone: This CDR3 is also generated by other DNA sequences in the sample. The chain is built from TRBV20-1 and TRBJ1-2; maybe TRBD1 (5 bases). CDR1 and CDR2 from the germline V gene are DFQATT and SNEGSKA (reference sequence). CDR3 length: 11 amino acids. Between the trimmed V and J ends, which lost 6 bases and 5 bases, there was a span of 10 bases. For the CDR3, the DNA is TGCAGTGCCGGCGGGGGTTATGGCTACACCTTC. This encodes CSAGGGYGYTF.

The genes are TRBV5-4 and TRBJ2-7, with D possibly being TRBD1 (6 bases). The CDR3 is 15 amino acids. From germline, CDR1 is SGHNT and CDR2 YYREEE (reference sequence). V was shortened by 4 bases and J by 1 base, with 15 bases between the two germline ends. In nucleotides, the CDR3 is TGTGCCAGCAGCACAGACAGGACCCCTTCCTACGAGCAGTACTTC. Protein product: CASSTDRTPSYEQYF.

Remarks on this clone: The junction shows a germline mismatch at one end, possibly a read error. V and J are TRBV6-6 and TRBJ1-1; no definite D call. The V gene's germline CDR1 is MNHNY and CDR2 SVGAGI (reference sequence). The CDR3 consists of 13 residues. The CDR3 DNA is TGTGCCAGCAGTTACTCTTTGGGTTCTGACGCTTTCTTT. Protein sequence: CASSYSLGSDAFF.

CDR3 amino acids: CASTPPAGGTEAFF. CDR3 bases: TGTGCCAGCACCCCGCCGGCAGGGGGCACTGAAGCTTTCTTT. J is TRBJ1-1 and V is TRBV9, with 7 bases lining up with TRBD1. J was trimmed by 4 bases and V by 6 bases; bases with no gene match: 9. The CDR3 runs to 14 residues. Germline CDR1 is SGDLS and CDR2 is YYNGEE.

The table lists this clone with a count of one. The CDR3 DNA reads as TGTGCCACCAGCAGAGGGCAGGATTACACAGATACGCAGTATTTT. Protein: CATSRGQDYTDTQYF. The V gene is TRBV15, the J gene TRBJ2-3, with D uncertain. CDR1 and CDR2 from the germline V gene are LNHNV and YYDKDF (reference sequence). V was trimmed by 1 base and J by 2 bases, leaving 10 bases between them. CDR3 length: 15 amino acids.

The chain recombines TRBV9 with TRBJ2-3; TRBD1 matches 9 bases. From germline, CDR1 is SGDLS and CDR2 YYNGEE. Trimming took 3 bases from V and 2 from J; bases not matched to a gene: 4. The CDR3 spans 15 residues. The CDR3 nucleotides are TGTGCCAGCAGCGGGGGACAGGGTCCCACAGATACGCAGTATTTT. Translating it yields CASSGGQGPTDTQYF.

V and J are TRBV4-3 and TRBJ1-1; 8 bases are a match to TRBD1. The CDR3 sequence is 15 residues long. V lost 6 bases and J lost 2; bases outside the gene matches: 8. The germline V gene encodes CDR1 LGHNA and CDR2 YSLEER. The CDR3: CASRTGEGYNTEAFF. CDR3 DNA sequence: TGCGCCAGCAGGACAGGGGAAGGCTATAACACTGAAGCTTTCTTT.

V gene TRBV7-2 combines with J gene TRBJ2-7, with no clear D. This CDR3 is 16 amino acids long. Germline lookup yields CDR1 SGHTA and CDR2 FQGNSA. V dropped 3 bases and J dropped 6 bases, with 21 bases sitting between them. Here the CDR3 DNA reads TGTGCCAGCAGCTTCATTGTGGATCCAACAACGGCCGAGCAGTACTTC. It codes for CASSFIVDPTTAEQYF.

The chain uses TRBV6-2 or TRBV6-3 and TRBJ1-1; no definite D call. CDR1 and CDR2 (germline): MNHEY, SVGEGT. The CDR3 extends over 15 amino acids. V gave up 2 bases and J gave up 0 bases, with 10 bases separating them. CDR3 bases: TGTGCCAGCAGTTACCCGGACCTCCTGAACACTGAAGCTTTCTTT. Amino acids: CASSYPDLLNTEAFF.

The chain employs TRBV11-2 and TRBJ2-3; possible D gene TRBD2, 5 bases. The CDR3 contains 16 residues. Trimming cost V 3 bases and J 0 bases, with 13 bases left between them. Germline V lookup: CDR1 SGHAT, CDR2 FQNNGV. CDR3 residues: CASSFGAETSTDTQYF. The CDR3 region has the DNA TGTGCCAGCAGCTTCGGAGCGGAAACTAGCACAGATACGCAGTATTTT.

The V gene is TRBV6-2 or TRBV6-3, the J gene TRBJ1-1; perhaps TRBD1 as D (6 bases). The CDR3 runs 14 residues. The ends were cut back, 5 bases at V and 2 bases at J, with 12 bases in the middle. Germline V lookup: CDR1 MNHEY, CDR2 SVGEGT. CDR3 sequence: CASSNLRGNTEAFF. The CDR3 DNA sequence: TGTGCCAGCAGTAACCTCAGGGGTAACACTGAAGCTTTCTTT.

The genes are TRBV6-6 and TRBJ1-2; 10 nucleotides match TRBD1. This CDR3 comprises 15 residues. CDR1 and CDR2 (germline): MNHNY, SVGAGI (reference sequence). The J segment lost 8 bases and the V segment lost 5 bases, leaving 11 bases of the junction unmatched. CDR3 bases: TGTGCCAGCAGTCTTCTCGGGACAGGGGAGGGCGGCTACACCTTC. It encodes CASSLLGTGEGGYTF.

V gene TRBV5-6 combines with J gene TRBJ2-1; TRBD2 agrees at 10 bases. V was clipped by 3 bases and J by 3 bases; unmatched bases: 9. The CDR3 consists of 17 residues. Germline V gene lookup returns CDR1 SGHDT and CDR2 YYEEEE. The CDR3 DNA follows: TGTGCCAGCAGCTCGATGGATCCTAGCGGGGGCTACAATGAGCAGTTCTTC. Encoded protein: CASSSMDPSGGYNEQFF.

CDR3 in DNA: TGCGCCAGCAGCCAACCCGGCTGGTCCATAAACACTCAGGGTGATGATGGCTACACCTTC. It yields the protein CASSQPGWSINTQGDDGYTF. The chain couples TRBV4-1 to TRBJ1-2; tentative D call: TRBD1 (5 bases). CDR1 MGHRA and CDR2 YSYEKL come from the germline V gene. This CDR3 contains 20 residues. Between the trimmed V and J ends, which lost 2 bases and 6 bases, there was a span of 31 bases.

The V gene is TRBV30, the J gene TRBJ1-5; D uncertain. Per germline, CDR1 GTSNPN and CDR2 SVGIG (reference sequence). This CDR3 comprises 13 residues. V was pared by 0 bases and J by 8 bases, with 11 bases between. The CDR3 spells CAWSVGRREPQHF. The CDR3 DNA is TGTGCCTGGAGTGTGGGCAGGAGGGAGCCCCAGCATTTT.

The V and J genes are TRBV19 and TRBJ2-5; 9 bases map to TRBD2. In germline, CDR1 is LNHDA, CDR2 SQIVND (reference sequence). The CDR3 contains 13 residues. V was clipped by 9 bases and J by 5 bases; unmatched bases: 7. In nucleotides, the CDR3 is TGTGCCAGCGCGGGAGGGCCGAGTGAGACCCAGTACTTC. Translated, it gives CASAGGPSETQYF.

The chain is built from TRBV25-1 and TRBJ2-6; possibly TRBD1 for D (5 bases). CDR3 length equals 17 residues. Germline CDR1 is MGHDK and CDR2 is SYGVNS. Between the trimmed V and J ends, which lost 2 bases and 1 base, there was a span of 12 bases. The chain's CDR3 is CASSEGLGQSGANVLTF. CDR3 coding DNA: TGTGCCAGCAGTGAAGGTTTGGGGCAGTCTGGGGCCAACGTCCTGACTTTC.

CDR3: CASSITGGDETQYF. In nucleotides, the CDR3 is TGTGCCAGTAGTATCACAGGGGGCGATGAGACCCAGTACTTC. V gene TRBV19 combines with J gene TRBJ2-5; 9 nucleotides agree with TRBD1. The V and J ends lost 3 bases and 5 bases, in that order; junction bases with no gene match: 4. The germline V gene encodes CDR1 LNHDA and CDR2 SQIVND (reference sequence). The CDR3 runs to 14 residues.

The V and J genes are TRBV7-3 and TRBJ2-1, with D perhaps TRBD1 or TRBD2 (5 bases each). Trimming shortened V by 4 bases and J by 9 bases, and 13 bases separated the two germline ends. Germline V gene sequence: CDR1 SGHTA, CDR2 FQGTGA. The CDR3 totals 13 residues. CDR3: CASSSGPTGEQFF. The CDR3 DNA follows: TGTGCCAGCAGCTCGGGACCGACGGGTGAGCAGTTCTTC.

V and J are TRBV19 and TRBJ1-5, with D hard to call. Per germline, CDR1 LNHDA and CDR2 SQIVND (reference sequence). This CDR3 comprises 13 residues. Trimming cost V 4 bases and J 2 bases, with 6 bases left between them. CDR3 sequence (DNA): TGTGCCAGTAGTAGGCAGGGCAATCAGCCCCAGCATTTT. Its translation: CASSRQGNQPQHF.

The chain couples TRBV9 to TRBJ2-3; no reliable D call. Trimming left V 0 bases short and J 6 bases short, with 5 bases between. The V gene's germline CDR1 is SGDLS and CDR2 YYNGEE. This CDR3 contains 12 residues. The CDR3 sequence is CASSVGLDTQYF. In nucleotides, the CDR3 is TGTGCCAGCAGCGTAGGATTGGATACGCAGTATTTT.

The chain links TRBV30 to TRBJ2-1, with 11 bases identical to TRBD1. Germline CDR1 reads GTSNPN; CDR2 reads SVGIG (reference sequence). The CDR3 loop spans 16 amino acids. Germline trimming cut 4 bases from V and 1 base from J; bases unmatched to any gene: 6. The CDR3 DNA reads as TGTGCCTGGAATCCCGGGACAGGGGGTTCCTACAATGAGCAGTTCTTC. Amino acids: CAWNPGTGGSYNEQFF.